The clone carrying this T cell receptor beta chain appeared a single time. Its specificity is not known. The authors ran the immunoSEQ assay, v3.0, at survey level. Per-sample sequencing targets were roughly 40,000-50,000 T-cell genomes. Profiled with immunoSEQ multiplex PCR; TCRdb holds only in-frame clones, not every one. The sample lists tens of thousands of clones; nearly 90% were seen once. Amounts of roughly 1-11 million cryopreserved PBMC were held in the samples before DNA extraction. This specimen comes from a study of long-term antiretroviral therapy in people with HIV. Germline V lookup: CDR1 SGHTA, CDR2 FQGNSA. V was pared by 5 bases and J by 5 bases, with 15 bases between. This CDR3 is 15 amino acids long. Study-level points and caveats: Post-ART diversity increased but stayed below transplant donor controls. HIV repertoires showed narrower CDR3 length ranges than controls.

This chain connects TRBV7-2 to TRBJ1-4; TRBD1 might be the D (5 bases). Material: unsorted PBMCs, obtained 1.1 years after starting antiretroviral therapy. The receptor was derived from a man younger than 30 with HIV. The CDR3 reads CASSPLGPLNEKLFF. The CDR3 region has the DNA TGTGCCAGCAGCCCCTTGGGACCGTTAAATGAAAAACTGTTTTTT.